This T cell receptor beta chain originates from a study of T-cell memory formation after mild COVID-19. Points from the study as a whole: Unconfirmed was the SARS-CoV-2 specificity of second-wave clones that peaked on day 37. Several responding clones turned up in pre-infection memory, indicating that cross-reactive memory may have taken part.

TCRdb itself ran the 5' RACE reads through MiXCR, one entry per CDR3 protein. The sample has roughly 110,000 distinct CDR3 sequences, approximately 15% seen once; the top ten hold 25% to 30%. This CDR3 comprises 15 residues. Details on this clonotype: Its target is unknown.

Sequenced input: PBMCs or a T cell subset sorted from them (not recorded which). The chain combines TRBV21-1 with TRBJ2-5; the tabulated D call, TRBD1, remains unverified against the DNA. TRBV21-1 is classified as a pseudogene. The receptor comes from an adult woman who had mild COVID-19 (a few samples of this study predate the infection). Cell type and time point are not known. The DNA of the CDR3 is TGTGCCAGCAGCCGACAGTCAACCCTCCAAGAGACCCAGTACTTC. Translating it yields CASSRQSTLQETQYF.